Below are 15 T cell receptor beta chains sequenced from a single sample in a study of a mutant IDH1 vaccine in newly diagnosed glioma (TCRdb year 2021). The time point label on this specimen signifies: baseline, week 1 (first vaccination visit). According to the study, the label for this sample's treatment or condition signals: pre-vaccination baseline after standard-of-care therapy. The library was obtained by the immunoSEQ multiplex PCR assay. Not all clones reach the TCRdb copy of this immuneACCESS table, which keeps in-frame sequences only. Checked studies attribute under half of the gap to unresolved V genes and leave the rest unexplained. The sample table holds some 61,000 clones, of which about 86% were seen once. Roughly 2.8% of the sample lies in the top ten. The sequences come from PBMCs, collected from a glioma patient treated with radiotherapy, temozolomide or both. These receptors were taken from a man aged 25-45 years with glioma.

This clone has only one observation. This chain links TRBV7-9 with TRBJ1-2; D is possibly TRBD1 (6 bases). This CDR3 has 16 amino acids. The germline V and J ends were trimmed by 3 bases and 2 bases, with 16 bases remaining between them. In germline, CDR1 is SEHNR, CDR2 FQNEAQ (reference sequence). The CDR3 is CASSFVGAHRNYGYTF. CDR3 nucleotides: TGTGCCAGCAGCTTTGTGGGGGCGCATAGAAACTATGGCTACACCTTC.

The rearrangement uses TRBV27 and TRBJ2-2; D might be TRBD1 (6 bases). The V gene's germline CDR1 is MNHEY and CDR2 SMNVEV (reference sequence). V was shortened by 6 bases and J by 3 bases, with 14 bases between the two germline ends. The CDR3 consists of 15 residues. CDR3 sequence (DNA): TGTGCCAGCAGGGAACAGGGATCTTACACCGGGGAGCTGTTTTTT. Amino acid sequence: CASREQGSYTGELFF.

V is TRBV10-3 and J is TRBJ1-1; D unresolved. The CDR3 is 12 residues long. The germline V gene encodes CDR1 ENHRY and CDR2 SYGVKD. V lost 6 bases and J 11 bases, leaving 16 bases between the germline ends. Here the CDR3 DNA reads TGTGCCATCAGCCCTTCTCCAAGGGCGGCTTTCTTT. This translates into CAISPSPRAAFF.

V usage is TRBV2 and J usage is TRBJ2-5; either TRBD1 or TRBD2 may supply D (5 bases each). The last part of the DNA fits TRBJ2-7 better; the J call may be wrong. The V gene's germline CDR1 is SNHLY and CDR2 FYNNEI. CDR3 length: 13 amino acids. The CDR3: CASSLGVGVEQYF. The CDR3 nucleotides read TGTGCCAGCAGCCTCGGCGTGGGGGTCGAGCAGTACTTC.

In this sample, this clone turned up once. The rearrangement joins TRBV28 to TRBJ2-7; D gene unclear. V was cut by 7 bases and J by 6 bases, with 19 bases left in between. The CDR3 is 14 amino acids. The germline V gene has CDR1 MDHEN and CDR2 SYDVKM. The CDR3 DNA reads as TGTGCCAGCATCCACCTATCCCGGGCTGGCGAGCAGTACTTC. Amino acid sequence: CASIHLSRAGEQYF.

The rearrangement joins TRBV6-1 to TRBJ2-7; D tentatively reads TRBD1 or TRBD2 (5 bases each). Germline CDR1 reads MNHNS; CDR2 reads SASEGT. The CDR3 runs 14 residues. Trimming shortened V by 2 bases and J by 6 bases, and 14 bases separated the two germline ends. CDR3 sequence reads: CASSERGVGSEQYF. The CDR3, as DNA: TGTGCCAGCAGTGAACGAGGGGTTGGTAGCGAGCAGTACTTC.

This clone was observed a few times. This chain joins TRBV15 and TRBJ2-2, with D possibly matching TRBD2 (6 bases). V was cut by 1 base and J by 3 bases, with 6 bases left in between. The CDR3 has 14 amino acids. In germline, CDR1 is LNHNV, CDR2 YYDKDF (reference sequence). Here the CDR3 reads CATSRAGDTGELFF. The DNA for the CDR3 is TGTGCCACCAGCAGAGCGGGGGACACCGGGGAGCTGTTTTTT.

This clone has only a few counts. The chain employs TRBV27 and TRBJ2-2; D ambiguous. Germline V gives CDR1 MNHEY, CDR2 SMNVEV (reference sequence). This CDR3 comprises 12 residues. V lost 0 bases and J lost 7, with 3 bases in between. The CDR3 coding sequence is TGTGCCAGCAGTTTATCGAACGGGGAGCTGTTTTTT. It translates to CASSLSNGELFF.

The genes are TRBV28 and TRBJ1-6; TRBD1 matches at 9 bases. There are 13 residues in the CDR3. J was trimmed by 9 bases and V by 9 bases; bases with no gene match: 6. Per germline, CDR1 MDHEN and CDR2 SYDVKM. CDR3 bases: TGTGCCAGTCGGGACAGGGTGATTTCACCCCTCCACTTT. It specifies CASRDRVISPLHF.

V and J are TRBV6-1 and TRBJ1-5, with 7 bases lining up with TRBD1. Unmatched junction bases numbered 3, after V lost 3 bases and J lost 1 base. CDR1 and CDR2 from the germline V gene are MNHNS and SASEGT. The CDR3 contains 15 residues. The CDR3 region has the DNA TGTGCCAGCAGTGACGAGGGGGCAAGCAATCAGCCCCAGCATTTT. It specifies CASSDEGASNQPQHF.

This clone has a single count. The junction and the germline gene differ at one end; a read error may be behind it. The chain combines TRBV6-1 with TRBJ1-1, with D maybe TRBD1 (5 bases). The germline gives CDR1 MNHNS, CDR2 SASEGT. CDR3 length: 14 residues. CDR3 sequence: CASIEDSMNTEAFF. CDR3 nucleotides: TGTGCCAGCATTGAAGACAGCATGAACACTGAAGCTTTCTTT.

The chain employs TRBV18 and TRBJ1-3, with TRBD1 identical over 11 bases. The CDR3 is 16 residues long. The junction had 5 bases not matched to a gene; V was cut back by 3 bases and J by 4 bases. Germline V lookup: CDR1 KGHSH, CDR2 LQKENI. CDR3 residues: CASSPGQGAIGNTIYF. Here the CDR3 DNA reads TGTGCCAGCTCACCTGGACAGGGGGCGATCGGAAACACCATATATTTT.

The chain carries TRBV18 and TRBJ2-7; 7 bases agree with TRBD1. The CDR3 contains 14 residues. The V gene's germline CDR1 is KGHSH and CDR2 LQKENI. Losses at the gene ends were 3 bases for V and 3 bases for J; bases not matched to a gene: 5. CDR3 nucleotides: TGTGCCAGCTCACCGACAGGGTACTTCTACGAGCAGTACTTC. As protein: CASSPTGYFYEQYF.

The chain carries TRBV10-2 and TRBJ1-1; no reliable D call. Germline CDR1 reads WSHSY; CDR2 reads SAAADI. The V gene lost 10 bases and the J gene lost 4 bases, with 19 bases spanning the gap. This CDR3 is built from 14 residues. Here the CDR3 DNA reads TGCGCCATTTTGCCCTATCTCAACCTCACTGAAGCTTTCTTT. It encodes CAILPYLNLTEAFF.

The V gene is TRBV5-4, the J gene TRBJ2-5, with D tentatively TRBD1 (5 bases). The ends were cut back, 1 base at V and 0 bases at J, with 10 bases in the middle. This CDR3 is built from 15 residues. Germline-derived CDR1 and CDR2 are SGHNT and YYREEE (reference sequence). This CDR3 is CASSLQGNYQETQYF. The CDR3 DNA is TGTGCCAGCAGCTTGCAGGGAAATTACCAAGAGACCCAGTACTTC.